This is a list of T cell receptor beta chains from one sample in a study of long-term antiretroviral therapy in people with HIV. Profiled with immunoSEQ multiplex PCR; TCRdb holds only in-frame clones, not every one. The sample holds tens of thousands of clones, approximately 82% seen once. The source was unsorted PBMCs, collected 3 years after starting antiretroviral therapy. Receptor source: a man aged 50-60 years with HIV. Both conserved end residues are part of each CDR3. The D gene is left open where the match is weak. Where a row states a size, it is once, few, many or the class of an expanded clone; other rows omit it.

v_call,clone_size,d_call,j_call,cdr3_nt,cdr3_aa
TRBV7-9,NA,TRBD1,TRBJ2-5,TGTGCCAGCAGCCCAGCGGCACAGGGGATGGAGACCCAGTACTTC,CASSPAAQGMETQYF
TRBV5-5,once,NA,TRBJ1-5,TGTGCCAGCAGCTTGGTGCCGGGGCTTACTCAGCCCCAGCATTTT,CASSLVPGLTQPQHF
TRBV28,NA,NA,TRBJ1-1,TGTGCCAGCAGTCGCCCCCCTGGACAGCGACGAGGGACTGAAGCTTTCTTT,CASSRPPGQRRGTEAFF
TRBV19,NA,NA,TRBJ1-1,TGTGCCAGTAGCCTCCAAGCGGGGAGCACTGAAGCTTTCTTT,CASSLQAGSTEAFF
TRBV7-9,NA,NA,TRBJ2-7,TGTGCCAGCAGCTTTGGGCAGGCCTCCTACGAGCAGTACTTC,CASSFGQASYEQYF
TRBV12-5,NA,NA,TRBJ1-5,TGTGCTAGTGGGGGGGAGGGAGGCAGTCAGCCCCAGCATTTT,CASGGEGGSQPQHF
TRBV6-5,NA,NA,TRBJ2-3,TGTGCCAGCAGTTACTCGAGAGTTAAGTCAGATACGCAGTATTTT,CASSYSRVKSDTQYF
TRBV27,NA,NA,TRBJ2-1,TGTGCCAGTGAGCGGGCCCTCGGCGACAATGAGCAGTTCTTC,CASERALGDNEQFF
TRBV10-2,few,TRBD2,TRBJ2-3,TGCGCCAGCAGTGTGTCGCGGGAGGCCACAGATACGCAGTATTTT,CASSVSREATDTQYF
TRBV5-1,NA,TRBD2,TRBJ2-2,TGCGCCAGCAGCCTTGGCGGGGGGGACACCGGGGAGCTGTTTTTT,CASSLGGGDTGELFF
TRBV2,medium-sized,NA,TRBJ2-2,TGTGCCAGCAGCCCAGGTAGCGGTTCCACCGGGGAGCTGTTTTTT,CASSPGSGSTGELFF
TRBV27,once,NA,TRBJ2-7,TGTGCCAGCAGTGCGACAGGGAGGTACGAGCAGTACTTC,CASSATGRYEQYF
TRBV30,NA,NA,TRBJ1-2,TGTGCCTGGAGTTTGCTTGGGCCCGATGGCTACACCTTC,CAWSLLGPDGYTF
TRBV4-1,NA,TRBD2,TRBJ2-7,TGCGCCAGCAGTCCTAGCGGGGGTAGCTCCTACGAGCAGTACTTC,CASSPSGGSSYEQYF
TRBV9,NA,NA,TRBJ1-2,TGTGCCAGCAGCCCAGATGGGCCGATAACAGGGCCTAACCATGGCTACACCTTC,CASSPDGPITGPNHGYTF
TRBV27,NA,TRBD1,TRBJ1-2,TGTGCCAGCAGTTCCAGGGGGCGCAACTATGGCTACACCTTC,CASSSRGRNYGYTF
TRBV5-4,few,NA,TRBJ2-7,TGTGCCAGCAGCTTGGGGGGATTCTCCTACGAGCAGTACTTC,CASSLGGFSYEQYF
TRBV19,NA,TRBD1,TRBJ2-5,TGTGCCAGTAGTATAGGACAGGGGGAGACCCAGTACTTC,CASSIGQGETQYF
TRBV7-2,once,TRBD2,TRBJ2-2,TGTGCCAGCAGCCCCGGCGCTGCGGGAGGGTTCACCGGGGAGCTGTTTTTT,CASSPGAAGGFTGELFF
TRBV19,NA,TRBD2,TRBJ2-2,TGTGCCAGTAGAACACTAGCGGGGAGGGCCGGGGAGCTGTTTTTT,CASRTLAGRAGELFF